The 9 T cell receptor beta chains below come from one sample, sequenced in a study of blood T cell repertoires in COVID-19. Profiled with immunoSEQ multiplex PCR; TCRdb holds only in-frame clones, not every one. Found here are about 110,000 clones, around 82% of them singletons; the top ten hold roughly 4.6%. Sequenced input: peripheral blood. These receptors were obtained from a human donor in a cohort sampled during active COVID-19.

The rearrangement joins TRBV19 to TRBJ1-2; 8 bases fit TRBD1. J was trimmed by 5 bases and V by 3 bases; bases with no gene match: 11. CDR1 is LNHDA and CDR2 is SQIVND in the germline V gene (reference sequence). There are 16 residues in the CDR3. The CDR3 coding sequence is TGTGCCAGTAGTATTGTAACCGGGACAGGAAAATATGGCTACACCTTC. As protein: CASSIVTGTGKYGYTF. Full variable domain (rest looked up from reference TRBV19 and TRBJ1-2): DGGITQSPKYLFRKEGQNVTLSCEQNLNHDAMYWYRQDPGQGLRLIYYSQIVNDFQKGDIAEGYSVSREKKESFPLTVTSAQKNPTAFYLCASSIVTGTGKYGYTFGSGTRLTVV.

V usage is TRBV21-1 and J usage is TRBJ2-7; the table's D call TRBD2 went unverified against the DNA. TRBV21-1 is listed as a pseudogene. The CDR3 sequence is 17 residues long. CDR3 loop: CASSKSRALRGVWGQYV. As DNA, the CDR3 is TGTGCCAGCAGCAAAAGTCGGGCCCTCCGCGGGGTCTGGGGGCAGTACGTC.

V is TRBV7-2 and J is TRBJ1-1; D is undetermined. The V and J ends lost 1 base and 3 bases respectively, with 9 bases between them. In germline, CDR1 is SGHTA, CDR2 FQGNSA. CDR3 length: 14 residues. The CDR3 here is CASSLVGGHTEAFF. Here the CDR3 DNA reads TGTGCCAGCAGCTTAGTAGGAGGGCACACTGAAGCTTTCTTT.

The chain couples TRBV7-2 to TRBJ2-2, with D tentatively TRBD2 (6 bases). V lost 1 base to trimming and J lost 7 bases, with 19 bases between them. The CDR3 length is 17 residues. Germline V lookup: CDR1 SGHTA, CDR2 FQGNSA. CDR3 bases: TGTGCCAGCAGCTTAGGGGGGACTCCCCCGTTTGGCGGGGAGCTGTTTTTT. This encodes CASSLGGTPPFGGELFF.

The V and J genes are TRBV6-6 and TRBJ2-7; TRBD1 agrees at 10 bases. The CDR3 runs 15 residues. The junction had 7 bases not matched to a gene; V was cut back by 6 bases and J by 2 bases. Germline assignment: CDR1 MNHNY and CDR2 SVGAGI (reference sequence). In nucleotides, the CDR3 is TGTGCCAGCAGGGATTCCGGGACAGGGGCCTACGAGCAGTACTTC. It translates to CASRDSGTGAYEQYF.

The CDR3: CASSPLRGFGELFF. The CDR3 DNA reads TGTGCCAGCAGCCCACTGAGGGGGTTCGGGGAGCTGTTTTTT. The rearrangement uses TRBV9 and TRBJ2-2; a possible D gene is TRBD1 (6 bases). The CDR3 runs to 14 residues. The germline V gene encodes CDR1 SGDLS and CDR2 YYNGEE. V lost 4 bases and J 7 bases, leaving 14 bases between the germline ends.

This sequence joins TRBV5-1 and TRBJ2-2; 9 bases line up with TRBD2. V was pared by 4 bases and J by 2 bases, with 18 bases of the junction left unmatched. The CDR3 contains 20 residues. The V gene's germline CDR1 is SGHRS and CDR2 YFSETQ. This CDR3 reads CASSLTPPTGAGGNTGELFF. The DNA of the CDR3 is TGCGCCAGCAGCCTAACCCCCCCCACCGGAGCGGGAGGAAACACCGGGGAGCTGTTTTTT.

The DNA for the CDR3 is TGTGCTAGTGGTTTGGAGGGACAGGGTTTTGGGGAGCTGTTTTTT. Its protein product is CASGLEGQGFGELFF. The chain joins TRBV12-5 to TRBJ2-2; the match to TRBD1 covers 9 bases. Germline CDR1 is LGHNT and CDR2 is FRNRAP. V lost 1 base and J lost 8; bases outside the gene matches: 5. The CDR3 is 15 residues long. Drawing the rest from reference TRBV12-5 and TRBJ2-2, the complete variable domain is DARVTQTPRHKVTEMGQEVTMRCQPILGHNTVFWYRQTMMQGLELLAYFRNRAPLDDSGMPKDRFSAEMPDATLATLKIQPSEPRDSAVYFCASGLEGQGFGELFFGEGSRLTVL.

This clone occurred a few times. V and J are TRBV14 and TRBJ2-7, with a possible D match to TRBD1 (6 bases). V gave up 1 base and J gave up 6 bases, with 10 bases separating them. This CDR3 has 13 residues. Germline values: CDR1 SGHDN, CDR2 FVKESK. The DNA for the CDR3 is TGTGCCAGCAGCCAAGGCGGCAGGGGCGAGCAGTACGTC. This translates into CASSQGGRGEQYV.